This TCR beta chain was profiled in a study of shared clonotypes between healthy human individuals (dated by TCRdb to about 2020). For context, the study as a whole: The cohort included a few men and two women between 18 and 49 years of age. Per donor, three plates each were used for CD4 naive and CD4 memory, two for CD8 naive, and one for CD8 memory. Blood TCR repertoires of about five healthy adults were deeply sequenced to estimate repertoire size and the extent of clonotype sharing between individuals. Libraries were prepared and TCR repertoires were sequenced by different laboratories using diverse techniques, in order to increase sequencing depth and limit assay-specific biases. Each donor's leukapheresis produced roughly between roughly 0.85 and 9.5 billion PBMCs.

The paper's findings and limits, for the study overall: Because the study included a small number of donors, the genetic and exposure-history diversity represented was limited. Higher generation probabilities were observed for clonotypes shared by all four sorted-subset donors than for non-shared clonotypes. Even with the large sequencing depth, rarefaction of the sorted-subset datasets indicated that sequencing was incomplete. Based on pairwise subsampling, the degree of clonotype sharing among donors was expected to be affected by sequencing depth. When a handful of donors were compared, the shared fraction of clonotypes was roughly 5% for naive CD4, 3.5% for naive CD8, 2.3% for memory CD4, and 0.35% to 0.4% for memory CD8. Naive subsets generally had larger estimated clonotype richness than memory subsets. Sampling was restricted to blood, and TCR repertoires in tissues likely differ from the TCR repertoires found in blood.

The table lists this clone with a count of one. Its specific antigen is unknown. No base quality values were provided; no much bigger clone lies one nucleotide off. The donors were healthy, HIV-negative adults with no recently reported acute infections or vaccinations. All donors were Caucasian adults living in Nashville, Tennessee, USA. CD4+ T cells were enriched through magnetic negative selection, after which naive cells were positively selected on CD45RA and the remaining negative fraction served as the memory subset. Blood was collected by leukapheresis, and PBMCs were isolated by Ficoll-Histopaque density gradient centrifugation and then cryopreserved in liquid nitrogen vapor phase. Analytical flow cytometry was used to check the purity and quantity of every magnetically sorted T cell population. Genomic DNA was isolated from every sorted fraction and measured by UV absorbance on a Nanodrop 2000c.

There are 14 amino acids in the CDR3, from cysteine to phenylalanine inclusive. The read is trimmed to its CDR3 DNA, 42 bases read in frame from base 1. CDR1 and CDR2 are read off the germline V gene as SGHAT and FQNNGV. The germline V end is reduced by 7 bases and the J end by 7 bases; junction bases left unmatched: 13. Using the deep immunoSEQ assay, TCR CDR3 regions were amplified from genomic DNA by multiplex PCR. Extracted genomic DNA from each cell subset was distributed evenly across all wells of several immunoSEQ 96-well plates, and each plate was treated as a replicate. Each replicate PCR for sorted subsets received around 200 ng genomic DNA, equal to about 30,000 T cell genomes. Purified libraries were quantified with a Qubit 3.0 fluorometer, sized on a Bioanalyzer 2100, and re-quantified with the KAPA Library Quantification kit. Every immunoSEQ 96-well plate was sequenced on a dedicated single-read 150-cycle Illumina NextSeq 550 flow cell. Concerning the study's data processing: The immunoSEQ output contained only junctional sequences without quality scores, so filtering could not match that applied to full-length reads. To assign V/J genes and CDR3, sequences were annotated using PyIR, a Python wrapper for IgBLAST v1.9, with IMGT germline references. Any read was removed if the V/J assignment was weak (E-value above 1e-6), the CDR3 was missing, or the read contained stop codons, out-of-frame junctions, or ambiguous translated residues. V3J clonotypes were defined as sequences sharing the same inferred V gene, J gene, and CDR3 amino acid sequence. Percentage overlap between repertoires was computed as shared unique clonotypes divided by the size of the smaller repertoire. Three approaches were used to assess repertoire richness: RTK rarefaction, the Chao1 estimator, and Recon v2.1 estimates of unobserved clonotypes. For all TCRbeta clonotypes obtained by the gDNA method from a few donors, generation probabilities were computed with OLGA. TCRdb holds this immuneACCESS table with in-frame rearrangements only. Some clones are missing; in checked studies, unresolved V genes explain under half, and the rest has no known cause. The V and J calls and clone size are taken from that table; D and trimming were inferred from the DNA. The sample table contains a few million clones; only one count was recorded for 85% to 95% of them. The ten biggest clones cover under 0.45% of the sample.

The sequence joins TRBV11-2 to TRBJ2-7; 7 central nucleotides agree with TRBD2. This TCR came from a man younger than 35 in good health. Some clones in this sample may be carry-over from other donors' samples. The specimen was naive CD4+ T cells from PBMCs. What this sample's cell subset or site label stands for: CD45RA+ positively selected. In nucleotide form, the sequence is TGTGCCAGCACCTCACTGCGGGGGTTTGGAGAGCAGTACTTC. Its translation reads: CASTSLRGFGEQYF.